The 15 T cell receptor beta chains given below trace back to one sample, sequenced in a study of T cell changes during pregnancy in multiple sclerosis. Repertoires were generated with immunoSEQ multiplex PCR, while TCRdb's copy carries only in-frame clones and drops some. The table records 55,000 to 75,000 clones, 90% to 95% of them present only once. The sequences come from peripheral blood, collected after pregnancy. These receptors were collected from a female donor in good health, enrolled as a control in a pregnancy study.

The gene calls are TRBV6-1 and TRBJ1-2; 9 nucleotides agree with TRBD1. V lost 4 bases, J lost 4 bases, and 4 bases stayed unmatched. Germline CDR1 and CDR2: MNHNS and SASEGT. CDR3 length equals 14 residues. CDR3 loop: CASSGDRAPYGYTF. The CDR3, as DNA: TGTGCCAGCAGTGGGGACAGGGCCCCCTATGGCTACACCTTC.

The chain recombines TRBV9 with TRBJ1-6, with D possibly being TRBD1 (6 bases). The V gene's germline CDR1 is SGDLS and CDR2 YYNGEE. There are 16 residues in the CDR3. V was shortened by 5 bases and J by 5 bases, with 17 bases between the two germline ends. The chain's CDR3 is CASSVQGTPDNSPLHF. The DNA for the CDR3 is TGTGCCAGCAGTGTACAGGGTACTCCCGATAATTCACCCCTCCACTTT.

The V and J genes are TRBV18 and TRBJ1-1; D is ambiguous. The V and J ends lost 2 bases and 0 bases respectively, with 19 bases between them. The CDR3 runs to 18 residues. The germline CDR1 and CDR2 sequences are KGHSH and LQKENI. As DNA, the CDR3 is TGTGCCAGCTCACCAAGGACCTACCGGGGTAAAATGAACACTGAAGCTTTCTTT. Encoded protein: CASSPRTYRGKMNTEAFF.

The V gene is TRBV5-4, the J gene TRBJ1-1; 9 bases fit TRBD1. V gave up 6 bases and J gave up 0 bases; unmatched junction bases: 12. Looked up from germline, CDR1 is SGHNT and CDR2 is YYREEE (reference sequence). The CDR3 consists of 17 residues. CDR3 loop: CASTLKGQGDLNTEAFF. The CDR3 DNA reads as TGTGCCAGCACCCTCAAGGGACAGGGAGACTTGAACACTGAAGCTTTCTTT. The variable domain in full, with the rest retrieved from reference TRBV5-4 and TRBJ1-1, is ETGVTQSPTHLIKTRGQQVTLRCSSQSGHNTVSWYQQALGQGPQFIFQYYREEENGRGNFPPRFSGLQFPNYSSELNVNALELDDSALYLCASTLKGQGDLNTEAFFGQGTRLTVV.

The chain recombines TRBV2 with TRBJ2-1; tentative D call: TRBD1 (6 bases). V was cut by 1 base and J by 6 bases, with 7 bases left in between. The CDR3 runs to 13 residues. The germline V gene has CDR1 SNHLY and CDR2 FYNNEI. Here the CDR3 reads CASSEGTANEQFF. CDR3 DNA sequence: TGTGCCAGCAGTGAAGGGACAGCCAATGAGCAGTTCTTC. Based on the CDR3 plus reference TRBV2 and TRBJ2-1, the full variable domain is EPEVTQTPSHQVTQMGQEVILRCVPISNHLYFYWYRQILGQKVEFLVSFYNNEISEKSEIFDDQFSVERPDGSNFTLKIRSTKLEDSAMYFCASSEGTANEQFFGPGTRLTVL.

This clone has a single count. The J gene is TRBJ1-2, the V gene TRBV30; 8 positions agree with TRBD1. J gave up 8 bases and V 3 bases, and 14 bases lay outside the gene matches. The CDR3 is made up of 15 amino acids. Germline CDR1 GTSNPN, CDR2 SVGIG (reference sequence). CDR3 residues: CAWRSVRTGGLGYTF. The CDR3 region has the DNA TGTGCCTGGAGGAGTGTACGAACAGGGGGATTGGGCTACACCTTC.

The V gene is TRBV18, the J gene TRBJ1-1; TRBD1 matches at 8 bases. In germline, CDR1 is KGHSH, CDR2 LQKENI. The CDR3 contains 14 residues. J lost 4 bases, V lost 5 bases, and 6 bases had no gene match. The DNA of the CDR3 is TGTGCCAGCTCATCCGGACAGGGAAGCACTGAAGCTTTCTTT. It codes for CASSSGQGSTEAFF.

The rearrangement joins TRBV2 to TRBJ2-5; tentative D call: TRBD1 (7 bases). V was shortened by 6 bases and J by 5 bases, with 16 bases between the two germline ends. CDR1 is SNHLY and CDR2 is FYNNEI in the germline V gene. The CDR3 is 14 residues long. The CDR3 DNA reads TGTGCCAGCAGCCCCGTCCCAGGGGGGGAGACCCAGTACTTC. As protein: CASSPVPGGETQYF.

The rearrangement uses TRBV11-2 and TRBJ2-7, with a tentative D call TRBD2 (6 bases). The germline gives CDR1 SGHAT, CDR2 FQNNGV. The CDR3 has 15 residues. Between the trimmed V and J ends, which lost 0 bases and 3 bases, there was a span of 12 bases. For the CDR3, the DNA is TGTGCCAGCAGCTTAGAGGGGGGACGTCGCTACGAGCAGTACTTC. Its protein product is CASSLEGGRRYEQYF.

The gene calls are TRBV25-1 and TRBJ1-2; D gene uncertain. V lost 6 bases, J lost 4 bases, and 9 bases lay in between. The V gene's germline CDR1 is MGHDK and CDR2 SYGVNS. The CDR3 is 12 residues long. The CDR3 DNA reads TGTGCCAGCAGGGCAGAAAGCTATGGCTACACCTTC. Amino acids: CASRAESYGYTF.

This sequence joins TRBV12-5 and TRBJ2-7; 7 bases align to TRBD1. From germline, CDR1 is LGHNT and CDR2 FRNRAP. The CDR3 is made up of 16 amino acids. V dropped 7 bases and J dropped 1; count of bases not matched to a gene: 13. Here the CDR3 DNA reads TGTGCTAGTGCCACGGTGATAGACAGGGATTCCTACGAGCAGTACTTC. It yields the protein CASATVIDRDSYEQYF. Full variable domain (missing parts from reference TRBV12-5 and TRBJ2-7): DARVTQTPRHKVTEMGQEVTMRCQPILGHNTVFWYRQTMMQGLELLAYFRNRAPLDDSGMPKDRFSAEMPDATLATLKIQPSEPRDSAVYFCASATVIDRDSYEQYFGPGTRLTVT.

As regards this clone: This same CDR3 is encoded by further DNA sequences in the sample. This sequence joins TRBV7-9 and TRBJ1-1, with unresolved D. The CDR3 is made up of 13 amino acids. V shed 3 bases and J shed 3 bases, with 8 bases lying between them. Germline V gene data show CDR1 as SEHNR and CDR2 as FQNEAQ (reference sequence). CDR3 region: CASSLQRDTEAFF. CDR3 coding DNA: TGTGCCAGCAGCTTGCAGCGGGACACTGAAGCTTTCTTT. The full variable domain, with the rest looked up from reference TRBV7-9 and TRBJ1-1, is DTGVSQNPRHKITKRGQNVTFRCDPISEHNRLYWYRQTLGQGPEFLTYFQNEAQLEKSRLLSDRFSAERPKGSFSTLEIQRTEQGDSAMYLCASSLQRDTEAFFGQGTRLTVV.

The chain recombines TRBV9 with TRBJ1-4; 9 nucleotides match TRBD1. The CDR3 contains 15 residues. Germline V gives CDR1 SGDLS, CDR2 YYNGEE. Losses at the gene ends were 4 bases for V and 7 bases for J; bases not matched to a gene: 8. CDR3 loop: CASSPNGQGSEKLFF. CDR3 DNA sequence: TGTGCCAGCAGCCCAAACGGACAGGGGTCTGAAAAACTGTTTTTT.

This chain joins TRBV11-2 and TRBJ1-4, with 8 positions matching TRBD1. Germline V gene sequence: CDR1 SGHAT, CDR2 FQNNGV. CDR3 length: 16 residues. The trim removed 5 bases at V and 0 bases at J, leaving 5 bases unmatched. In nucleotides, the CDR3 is TGTGCCAGCAGCAAGGGGACAGGCGCAACTAATGAAAAACTGTTTTTT. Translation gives CASSKGTGATNEKLFF. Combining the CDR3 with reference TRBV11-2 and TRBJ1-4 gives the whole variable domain EAGVAQSPRYKIIEKRQSVAFWCNPISGHATLYWYQQILGQGPKLLIQFQNNGVVDDSQLPKDRFSAERLKGVDSTLKIQPAKLEDSAVYLCASSKGTGATNEKLFFGSGTQLSVL.

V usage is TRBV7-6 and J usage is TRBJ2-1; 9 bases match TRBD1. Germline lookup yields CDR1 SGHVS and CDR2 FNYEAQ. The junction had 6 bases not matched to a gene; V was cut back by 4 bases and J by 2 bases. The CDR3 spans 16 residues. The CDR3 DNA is TGTGCCAGCAGCTCATCCGGGACAGGGACCTACAATGAGCAGTTCTTC. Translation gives CASSSSGTGTYNEQFF.